A selection of T cell receptor beta chains follows, all from one sample in a study of neurological immune-mediated disorders. Using its own MiXCR run on the 5' RACE reads, TCRdb lists one record per CDR3 protein. The sample has under 45,000 distinct CDR3 sequences, roughly 13% seen once. Sequencing used PBMCs. Receptors originate from a female donor in good health. The CDR3 runs from the conserved cysteine through the conserved F or W. D genes are given only for firm matches. Some rows have no size entry. The others give once, few or many, or a class for an expanded clone.

clone_size j_call d_call v_call cdr3_aa cdr3_nt
many TRBJ2-2 - TRBV20-1 CSARDRRAGVPTGELFF TGCAGTGCTAGAGATCGTAGGGCAGGGGTGCCCACCGGGGAGCTGTTTTTT
many TRBJ2-3 TRBD2 TRBV3-1 CASSPDPGLASDTQYF TGTGCCAGCAGCCCGGACCCGGGACTAGCATCCGATACGCAGTATTTT
many TRBJ1-6 - TRBV20-1 CSARDSGRYNSPLHF TGCAGTGCTAGAGATTCCGGACGGTATAATTCACCCCTCCACTTT
many TRBJ2-3 TRBD2 TRBV5-1 CASSQGLAGAADTQYF TGCGCCAGCAGTCAAGGACTAGCGGGAGCGGCAGATACGCAGTATTTT
many TRBJ2-1 - TRBV9 CASSVGNGEQFF TGTGCCAGCAGCGTAGGGAATGGTGAGCAGTTCTTC
- TRBJ2-1 - TRBV11-3 CASSLVARPQFF TGTGCCAGCAGCTTAGTCGCTCGCCCCCAGTTCTTC
many TRBJ2-1 TRBD2 TRBV5-1 CASSLAVVSGGDEQFF TGCGCCAGCAGCTTGGCCGTGGTTAGCGGGGGGGATGAGCAGTTCTTC
many TRBJ2-1 - TRBV12-3/TRBV12-4 CASSFGQRGEQFF TGTGCCAGCAGTTTCGGGCAGAGGGGTGAGCAGTTCTTC
many TRBJ1-4 - TRBV10-2 CASSDPEGVLREKLFF TGCGCCAGCAGTGACCCGGAGGGGGTGTTACGTGAAAAACTGTTTTTT
many TRBJ1-2 - TRBV29-1 CSAQRESGYGYTF TGCAGCGCTCAACGGGAAAGTGGCTATGGCTACACCTTC
few TRBJ2-1 TRBD2 TRBV18 CASSPRTAGVIYNEQFF TGTGCCAGCTCACCTCGAACAGCGGGAGTTATCTACAATGAGCAGTTCTTC
many TRBJ2-1 - TRBV7-2 CASNPSPGNEQFF TGTGCCAGCAACCCATCGCCGGGCAATGAGCAGTTCTTC
many TRBJ2-1 - TRBV5-1 CASSRGLTGQHEQFF TGCGCCAGCAGTAGAGGGTTGACCGGGCAGCATGAGCAGTTCTTC
many TRBJ1-5 - TRBV18 CASSPSEGNQPQHF TGTGCCAGCTCACCGTCTGAGGGGAATCAGCCCCAGCATTTT
- TRBJ2-2 TRBD1 TRBV9 CASSAEGATGELFF TGTGCCAGCAGCGCTGAGGGGGCAACCGGGGAGCTGTTTTTT
many TRBJ1-5 - TRBV12-3/TRBV12-4 CASSRTSGGKSQPQHF TGTGCCAGCAGTCGAACATCGGGAGGGAAAAGTCAGCCCCAGCATTTT
many TRBJ2-7 TRBD1 TRBV25-1 CASSDRGLSYEQYF TGTGCCAGCAGCGACAGGGGGCTTAGCTACGAGCAGTACTTC
many TRBJ2-7 - TRBV5-6 CASTRDNSYEQYF TGTGCCAGTACCCGGGACAACTCCTACGAGCAGTACTTC
- TRBJ2-6 - TRBV20-1 CSAQTGSGANVLTF TGCAGTGCCCAAACAGGTTCTGGGGCCAACGTCCTGACTTTC
many TRBJ2-3 - TRBV20-1 CSASGSGDTQYF TGCAGTGCTAGTGGGAGTGGGGATACGCAGTATTTT
many TRBJ2-6 - TRBV5-6 CASSLGRANVLTF TGTGCCAGCAGCTTGGGGAGGGCCAACGTCCTGACTTTC
many TRBJ1-3 - TRBV5-1 CASSGTGPSGNTIYF TGCGCCAGCAGCGGCACAGGGCCCTCTGGAAACACCATATATTTT
many TRBJ1-2 - TRBV5-1 CASSGGPREGYGYTF TGCGCCAGCAGCGGGGGGCCTCGAGAGGGCTATGGCTACACCTTC
many TRBJ2-7 - TRBV3-1 CASSQAGGTYEQYF TGTGCCAGCAGCCAAGCAGGCGGCACCTACGAGCAGTACTTC
many TRBJ2-1 TRBD2 TRBV20-1 CSAAGTINEQFF TGCAGTGCAGCCGGGACTATAAATGAGCAGTTCTTC
many TRBJ2-3 - TRBV5-1 CASSFKTSSDTQYF TGCGCCAGCAGCTTTAAGACTAGTTCAGATACGCAGTATTTT
many TRBJ1-6 TRBD1 TRBV7-8 CASSQWDRGLSPLHF TGTGCCAGCAGCCAGTGGGACAGGGGGCTCTCACCCCTCCACTTT
many TRBJ1-2 - TRBV11-2 CASSLGQQYGYTF TGTGCCAGCAGCTTAGGACAGCAGTATGGCTACACCTTC
many TRBJ1-1 TRBD1 TRBV6-5 CASSFFTGGTEAFF TGTGCCAGCAGTTTTTTTACAGGGGGCACTGAAGCTTTCTTT
medium-sized TRBJ2-7 TRBD2 TRBV7-9 CASSSRGLAGSAREQYF TGTGCCAGCAGCTCAAGAGGACTAGCGGGCTCCGCTAGGGAGCAGTACTTC
many TRBJ1-5 - TRBV2 CASNGGLDQPQHF TGTGCCAGCAACGGCGGGTTAGATCAGCCCCAGCATTTT
once TRBJ1-5 TRBD1 TRBV5-1 CASSFTGEGQPQHF TGCGCCAGCAGCTTCACAGGGGAGGGTCAGCCCCAGCATTTT
many TRBJ2-2 - TRBV29-1 CSTHYPWTRARVSGELFF TGCAGCACTCACTACCCATGGACAAGAGCGAGGGTATCGGGGGAGCTGTTTTTT
many TRBJ2-3 - TRBV30 CAWSALRTMSTDTQYF TGTGCCTGGAGCGCCCTGAGGACTATGAGCACAGATACGCAGTATTTT
many TRBJ1-1 - TRBV11-3 CASSPLRDTEAFF TGTGCCAGCAGCCCCCTCAGGGACACTGAAGCTTTCTTT
many TRBJ2-1 TRBD2 TRBV5-1 CASSQGGGNNEQFF TGCGCCAGCAGCCAGGGCGGGGGGAACAATGAGCAGTTCTTC
- TRBJ1-2 - TRBV5-1 CASSGGYYGYTF TGCGCCAGCTCCGGTGGATACTATGGCTACACCTTC
many TRBJ1-5 TRBD1 TRBV28 CAGQGFNQPQHF TGTGCCGGACAGGGATTTAATCAGCCCCAGCATTTT
many TRBJ2-7 - TRBV6-5 CASRRTTGPYEQYF TGTGCCAGCAGACGTACCACAGGGCCATACGAGCAGTACTTC
many TRBJ2-7 TRBD2 TRBV7-6 CASSPGLAGVGYEQYF TGTGCCAGCAGCCCGGGACTAGCGGGAGTGGGTTACGAGCAGTACTTC
many TRBJ2-3 - TRBV5-1 CASSSPDRTDTQYF TGCGCCAGCAGCTCCCCGGATCGCACAGATACGCAGTATTTT
many TRBJ2-7 - TRBV6-1 CASSLQDSYEQYF TGTGCCAGCAGTCTACAAGACTCCTACGAGCAGTACTTC
many TRBJ1-5 - TRBV3-1 CASSRGGNQPQHF TGTGCCAGCAGTAGGGGTGGCAATCAGCCCCAGCATTTT
many TRBJ1-5 - TRBV5-1 CASSTDGNSNQPQHF TGCGCCAGCAGTACGGACGGAAATAGCAATCAGCCCCAGCATTTT
many TRBJ1-1 TRBD1 TRBV5-1 CASSMGTEVLGTEAFF TGCGCCAGCAGCATGGGGACAGAGGTGTTAGGCACTGAAGCTTTCTTT
many TRBJ1-2 TRBD1 TRBV12-3/TRBV12-4 CASSLRDRPLANYGYTF TGTGCCAGCAGTCTCCGGGACAGGCCGTTAGCTAACTATGGCTACACCTTC
many TRBJ1-2 TRBD1 TRBV5-1 CASSAGGQGYGYTF TGCGCCAGCAGCGCCGGGGGACAGGGGTATGGCTACACCTTC
- TRBJ1-1 - TRBV7-3 CASSPGGGGTEAFF TGTGCCAGCAGCCCCGGAGGGGGGGGTACTGAAGCTTTCTTT
many TRBJ1-3 - TRBV2 CASSDGWISGNTIYF TGTGCCAGCAGTGATGGGTGGATCTCTGGAAACACCATATATTTT
many TRBJ2-1 - TRBV7-3 CASSLTAGSYNEQFF TGTGCCAGCAGCTTGACCGCTGGCTCCTACAATGAGCAGTTCTTC
many TRBJ1-1 - TRBV11-2 CASSLLAQEAFF TGTGCCAGCAGCTTATTGGCACAGGAAGCTTTCTTT
- TRBJ1-5 TRBD1 TRBV29-1 CSVSDRVGQPQHF TGCAGCGTTTCCGACAGGGTGGGGCAGCCCCAGCATTTT
many TRBJ2-1 TRBD2 TRBV5-1 CASSFGGTSYNEQFF TGCGCCAGCAGCTTCGGGGGGACTTCCTACAATGAGCAGTTCTTC
many TRBJ2-2 - TRBV5-1 CASSYRDTNTGELFF TGCGCCAGCAGCTACCGGGACACGAACACCGGGGAGCTGTTTTTT
many TRBJ1-1 TRBD1 TRBV7-9 CASKDRGAGTEAFF TGTGCCAGCAAAGACAGGGGAGCAGGCACTGAAGCTTTCTTT
many TRBJ2-7 - TRBV7-9 CASSPSTGQRSYEQYF TGTGCCAGCAGCCCAAGTACTGGACAGAGGTCCTACGAGCAGTACTTC
many TRBJ1-1 - TRBV5-1 CASSLGPGAGAEAFF TGCGCCAGCAGCTTGGGGCCGGGGGCCGGGGCTGAAGCTTTCTTT
many TRBJ1-1 - TRBV12-3/TRBV12-4 CASSLKGTDTEAFF TGTGCCAGCAGTTTGAAGGGGACGGACACTGAAGCTTTCTTT